What follows are 32 T cell receptor beta chains derived from one specimen sequenced in a study of T-cell reconstitution after alpha-beta-depleted transplantation in children. Unique molecular identifiers featured in how the TCRbeta library was prepared. TCRdb reprocessed the PCR reads via MiXCR and lists one record per CDR3 protein. The data contain 240,000 or so distinct CDR3 sequences, around 12% of them singletons. Sample: PBMCs from the stem cell graft donor, taken from the stem cell graft. These receptors originate from a human donor who donated a stem cell graft to a child with acute lymphoblastic leukemia.

In this sample, this clonotype turned up many times. J is TRBJ1-5 and V is TRBV12-3 or TRBV12-4; TRBD1 matches 7 bases. The CDR3 has 13 amino acids. The ends lost 5 bases at V and 4 bases at J; junction bases unmatched: 2. In DNA, the CDR3 is TGTGCCAGCAGTCCACAGGGGAATCAGCCCCAGCATTTT. Protein product: CASSPQGNQPQHF.

This clonotype occurred many times. V gene TRBV10-3 combines with J gene TRBJ2-7; D may be TRBD1 (6 bases). The CDR3 loop spans 14 amino acids. Trimming took off 5 bases at V and 6 bases at J, with 17 bases between the two ends. Per the germline V gene, CDR1 is ENHRY and CDR2 is SYGVKD. CDR3 region: CAISQGTGIGEQYF. DNA of the CDR3: TGTGCCATCAGTCAGGGGACCGGCATAGGCGAGCAGTACTTC.

This clonotype was recorded at least ten times. The chain is built from TRBV5-1 and TRBJ2-3, with D unresolved. CDR1 is SGHRS, CDR2 YFSETQ, per germline. The CDR3 contains 12 residues. V dropped 5 bases and J dropped 4 bases, with 8 bases sitting between them. The CDR3, as DNA: TGCGCCAGCAGTAGGTACCCAGATACGCAGTATTTT. Its translation: CASSRYPDTQYF.

The sample holds many counts of this clonotype. The chain couples TRBV25-1 to TRBJ2-7; either TRBD1 or TRBD2 may fit D (5 bases each). Trimming left V 3 bases short and J 7 bases short, with 19 bases between. The CDR3 length is 15 residues. The germline CDR1 and CDR2 sequences are MGHDK and SYGVNS. CDR3 in DNA: TGTGCCAGCAGTGATAGGCCGGGACCCCAAAAAGAGCAGTACTTC. Protein: CASSDRPGPQKEQYF.

This clonotype was observed many times. This chain joins TRBV5-1 and TRBJ1-5; TRBD1 agrees at 9 bases. Trimming removed 7 bases from V and 5 bases from J; junction bases left unmatched: 7. Germline CDR1 reads SGHRS; CDR2 reads YFSETQ. This CDR3 has 14 residues. The CDR3 loop reads CASFGTGKDQPQHF. The CDR3 DNA follows: TGCGCCAGCTTCGGGACAGGGAAGGATCAGCCCCAGCATTTT.

This clonotype was picked up many times. The V and J genes are TRBV7-2 and TRBJ2-3, with TRBD1 as a possible D gene (5 bases). The germline V and J ends were trimmed by 4 bases and 5 bases, with 10 bases remaining between them. The CDR3 is 13 residues long. Germline V gene sequence: CDR1 SGHTA, CDR2 FQGNSA. CDR3 in amino acids: CASSYIQGDTQYF. As DNA, the CDR3 is TGTGCCAGCAGCTACATCCAGGGAGATACGCAGTATTTT.

Ten or more counts support this clonotype. The V gene is TRBV7-2, the J gene TRBJ2-7, with D perhaps TRBD2 (6 bases). Trimming removed 5 bases from V and 0 bases from J, with 11 bases in between. The CDR3 runs to 14 residues. CDR1 is SGHTA and CDR2 is FQGNSA in the germline V gene. The CDR3, as DNA: TGTGCCAGCAGCCGGGACTCGAGCTCCTACGAGCAGTACTTC. Translating gives CASSRDSSSYEQYF.

This clonotype was counted only a few times. The rearrangement uses TRBV19 and TRBJ1-2, with D possibly TRBD1 on 5 matching bases. V was cut by 3 bases and J by 6 bases, with 14 bases left in between. CDR1 is LNHDA, CDR2 SQIVND, per germline (reference sequence). CDR3 length: 14 residues. The CDR3 reads CASSISRGTDGYTF. The CDR3 DNA is TGTGCCAGTAGTATCTCAAGGGGCACGGATGGCTACACCTTC.

This clonotype was picked up many times. The chain recombines TRBV29-1 with TRBJ1-1; D gene unclear. V lost 4 bases and J lost 7, with 13 bases in between. Germline lookup yields CDR1 SQVTM and CDR2 ANQGSEA. The CDR3 contains 12 residues. CDR3 amino acids: CSVVSGNNEAFF. Written as DNA, the CDR3 is TGCAGCGTTGTGTCGGGGAATAATGAAGCTTTCTTT.

This clonotype was observed many times. This rearrangement joins TRBV10-3 to TRBJ2-3; 10 positions agree with TRBD2. V dropped 2 bases and J dropped 3; count of bases not matched to a gene: 5. Germline CDR1 is ENHRY and CDR2 is SYGVKD. This CDR3 has 16 amino acids. In DNA, the CDR3 is TGTGCCATCAGTGAGGGGCTAGCGGGGGAAACAGATACGCAGTATTTT. The encoded protein is CAISEGLAGETDTQYF.

A note on this clonotype: A much larger clone is a single base away; this may be a read error. This rearrangement joins TRBV29-1 to TRBJ1-1, with D uncertain. The V end lost 4 bases, the J end lost 3 bases, and 15 bases lay between the germline ends. The length of the CDR3 is 14 residues. Germline CDR1 and CDR2: SQVTM and ANQGSEA. CDR3 sequence: CSVAGALMDTEAFF. The CDR3 coding sequence is TGCAGCGTTGCGGGTGCACTGATGGACACTGAAGCTTTCTTT.

There are many counts of this clonotype. This rearrangement joins TRBV2 to TRBJ2-3, with TRBD2 identical over 8 bases. This CDR3 is built from 16 residues. With 3 bases clipped from V and 4 bases from J, the junction kept 9 bases outside the gene matches. Germline V gene sequence: CDR1 SNHLY, CDR2 FYNNEI. CDR3 residues: CASSDSEGLDPDTQYF. For the CDR3, the DNA is TGTGCCAGCAGTGATTCAGAGGGACTAGATCCAGATACGCAGTATTTT.

In its sample, this clonotype was seen many times. The CDR3 sequence: CASSYGLADTQYF. CDR3 DNA: TGTGCCAGCAGTTACGGACTAGCGGATACGCAGTATTTT. The chain uses TRBV2 and TRBJ2-3; 9 bases match TRBD2. Germline V gives CDR1 SNHLY, CDR2 FYNNEI. There are 13 residues in the CDR3. V shed 5 bases, J shed 6 bases, and the junction held 3 bases outside the gene matches.

This clonotype was observed many times. The gene calls are TRBV29-1 and TRBJ2-4; possible D gene TRBD1, 6 bases. Germline V gene lookup returns CDR1 SQVTM and CDR2 ANQGSEA. The CDR3 consists of 14 residues. V lost 6 bases to trimming and J lost 0 bases, with 12 bases between them. CDR3 bases: TGCAGCGTGAGGACAGAACTAGCCAAAAACATTCAGTACTTC. Translation: CSVRTELAKNIQYF.

This clonotype was observed at least ten times. V is TRBV7-9 and J is TRBJ1-3, with D hard to call. Germline V lookup: CDR1 SEHNR, CDR2 FQNEAQ (reference sequence). The V end lost 4 bases, the J end lost 4 bases, and 11 bases lay between the germline ends. The CDR3 length is 14 residues. The CDR3 nucleotides are TGTGCCAGCAGCTCCCGGACCGCAGGAAACACCATATATTTT. Encoded protein: CASSSRTAGNTIYF.

This clonotype was seen ten or more times. The rearrangement links TRBV5-1 to TRBJ2-1; TRBD2 agrees at 12 bases. Germline CDR1 SGHRS, CDR2 YFSETQ. The CDR3 is made up of 15 amino acids. Losses at the gene ends were 4 bases for V and 8 bases for J; bases not matched to a gene: 7. CDR3 region: CASSLGLAGQDEQFF. Written as DNA, the CDR3 is TGCGCCAGCAGCCTCGGACTAGCGGGACAGGATGAGCAGTTCTTC.

This clonotype was detected many times. The chain uses TRBV7-2 and TRBJ2-4; D is perhaps TRBD2 (5 bases). This CDR3 region has 16 residues. Between the trimmed V and J ends, which lost 2 bases and 0 bases, there was a span of 11 bases. Germline V gene lookup returns CDR1 SGHTA and CDR2 FQGNSA. CDR3 in DNA: TGTGCCAGCAGCTTACCGGGAATGGGAGCCAAAAACATTCAGTACTTC. Amino acid sequence: CASSLPGMGAKNIQYF.

This clonotype came up many times. The chain couples TRBV5-1 to TRBJ2-3; TRBD2 is a possible D gene (6 bases). The germline V gene has CDR1 SGHRS and CDR2 YFSETQ. This CDR3 has 15 amino acids. V shed 3 bases and J shed 3 bases, with 14 bases lying between them. The CDR3 sequence: CASSSRGVGTDTQYF. The CDR3 bases are TGCGCCAGCAGCTCCCGCGGGGTCGGAACAGATACGCAGTATTTT.

This clonotype was seen repeatedly, ten times or more. The chain couples TRBV20-1 to TRBJ2-1; 8 bases are shared with TRBD1. CDR3 length equals 15 residues. Looked up from germline, CDR1 is DFQATT and CDR2 is SNEGSKA (reference sequence). J lost 2 bases, V lost 3 bases, and 6 bases had no gene match. The CDR3 region has the DNA TGCAGTGCTAGCAGGACAGGGATTGCCTACAATGAGCAGTTCTTC. Protein product: CSASRTGIAYNEQFF.

This clonotype was seen ten or more times. The chain has TRBV20-1 and TRBJ2-2; D might be TRBD1 or TRBD2, each matching 5 bases. The V and J ends lost 0 bases and 8 bases respectively, with 16 bases between them. The CDR3 runs 15 residues. Germline CDR1 DFQATT, CDR2 SNEGSKA (reference sequence). The CDR3 loop reads CSARDRGRRVGELFF. The CDR3 region has the DNA TGCAGTGCTAGAGATCGGGGCCGCAGAGTTGGGGAGCTGTTTTTT.

This clonotype has ten or more counts. The rearrangement uses TRBV20-1 and TRBJ2-6; 9 nucleotides align to TRBD1. The CDR3 has 18 amino acids. Losses at the gene ends were 1 base for V and 0 bases for J; bases not matched to a gene: 7. Germline values: CDR1 DFQATT, CDR2 SNEGSKA (reference sequence). CDR3 loop: CSARAWDRDFSGANVLTF. The DNA of the CDR3 is TGCAGTGCTAGAGCCTGGGACAGGGATTTCTCTGGGGCCAACGTCCTGACTTTC.

The table lists this clonotype with many counts. This chain uses TRBV5-6 with TRBJ2-3, with a possible D match to TRBD1 (5 bases). The CDR3 runs to 15 residues. Germline lookup yields CDR1 SGHDT and CDR2 YYEEEE. Trimming removed 5 bases at V and 2 bases at J, with 15 bases between. In nucleotides, the CDR3 is TGTGCCAGCAGTCGAAGACAGAGCTACACAGATACGCAGTATTTT. As protein: CASSRRQSYTDTQYF.

V is TRBV6-2 or TRBV6-3 and J is TRBJ2-6, with unresolved D. Germline-derived CDR1 and CDR2 are MNHEY and SVGEGT. CDR3 length equals 15 residues. Trimming left V 1 base short and J 0 bases short, with 4 bases between. The CDR3 is CASSYYSSGANVLTF. DNA of the CDR3: TGTGCCAGCAGTTACTACAGCTCTGGGGCCAACGTCCTGACTTTC.

Turning to this clonotype: A much larger clone differs from this one at a single base, so this may be a read error. The chain joins TRBV27 to TRBJ1-1; TRBD1 aligns across 9 bases. Germline V gives CDR1 MNHEY, CDR2 SMNVEV (reference sequence). The CDR3 has 17 amino acids. CDR3 in amino acids: CASSLHLTGGVDTDAFF. CDR3 DNA sequence: TGTGCCAGCAGTTTACACCTCACAGGGGGCGTGGACACTGACGCTTTCTTT.

This clonotype was counted many times. The CDR3 loop is CASSSSWMRETQYF. As DNA, the CDR3 is TGTGCCAGCAGTTCTTCTTGGATGAGAGAGACCCAGTACTTC. The rearrangement uses TRBV28 and TRBJ2-5; no clear D. CDR1 and CDR2 from the germline V gene are MDHEN and SYDVKM. The CDR3 runs 14 residues. Deletions cut 4 bases from V and 4 bases from J, with 13 bases between.

This clonotype was recorded at least ten times. The J gene is TRBJ1-2, the V gene TRBV20-1, with 8 nucleotides matching TRBD1. After removal of 5 bases from V and 4 bases from J, the junction contained 9 bases not matched to a gene. This CDR3 has 14 amino acids. Looked up from germline, CDR1 is DFQATT and CDR2 is SNEGSKA (reference sequence). CDR3 amino acids: CSAPVEGTGYGYTF. The CDR3 nucleotides read TGCAGTGCTCCCGTGGAAGGGACAGGCTATGGCTACACCTTC.

This clonotype was seen repeatedly, ten times or more. The gene calls are TRBV5-1 and TRBJ1-2; TRBD1 agrees at 10 bases. Germline values: CDR1 SGHRS, CDR2 YFSETQ. J was trimmed by 8 bases and V by 4 bases; bases with no gene match: 8. The CDR3 extends over 14 amino acids. DNA of the CDR3: TGCGCCAGCAGCCCCACGATGGGACAGGGGGGCTACACCTTC. This codes for CASSPTMGQGGYTF.

In this sample, this clonotype turned up a few times. The chain combines TRBV7-9 with TRBJ2-6; a possible D gene is TRBD1 (6 bases). CDR1 and CDR2 from the germline V gene are SEHNR and FQNEAQ (reference sequence). With 5 bases removed from V and 0 bases from J, the gap between germline ends came to 11 bases. There are 16 residues in the CDR3. Written as DNA, the CDR3 is TGTGCCAGCAGCAAGGACAGAATCTCTGGGGCCAACGTCCTGACTTTC. Protein: CASSKDRISGANVLTF.

This clonotype was detected ten times or more. The chain is built from TRBV6-2 or TRBV6-3 and TRBJ1-5, with a possible D match to TRBD1 (5 bases). V lost 2 bases to trimming and J lost 0 bases, with 11 bases between them. The CDR3 contains 16 residues. Germline CDR1 and CDR2: MNHEY and SVGEGT. This CDR3 reads CASSYRQLNSNQPQHF. The CDR3 DNA follows: TGTGCCAGCAGTTACCGACAGCTAAATAGCAATCAGCCCCAGCATTTT.

This clonotype was detected only a few times. The CDR3 DNA sequence: TGTGCCACCAGTGTGGCAGGGGGAGGGCAGCCCCAGCATTTT. Protein sequence: CATSVAGGGQPQHF. The chain carries TRBV24-1 and TRBJ1-5; TRBD1 matches at 7 bases. This CDR3 has 14 residues. The germline gives CDR1 KGHDR, CDR2 SFDVKD. With 5 bases clipped from V and 7 bases from J, the junction kept 7 bases outside the gene matches.

There are many counts of this clonotype. The V and J genes are TRBV4-3 and TRBJ1-4; the D is unclear. V lost 3 bases to trimming and J lost 8 bases, with 10 bases between them. CDR3 length: 13 residues. The germline CDR1 and CDR2 sequences are LGHNA and YSLEER. The CDR3 DNA sequence: TGCGCCAGCAGCCATCCTTCCCGGGAAAAACTGTTTTTT. It translates to CASSHPSREKLFF.

The chain is built from TRBV12-3 or TRBV12-4 and TRBJ2-1, with 12 positions matching TRBD2. The CDR3 is 17 amino acids. The J segment lost 4 bases and the V segment lost 6 bases, leaving 10 bases of the junction unmatched. The DNA of the CDR3 is TGTGCCAGCAGCACCACCCCTAGCGGGGGGGCATACAATGAGCAGTTCTTC. Its protein is CASSTTPSGGAYNEQFF.